Below, one TCR beta chain is given with its context. Germline values: CDR1 MGHDK, CDR2 SYGVNS. V shed 3 bases, J shed 1 base, and the junction held 4 bases outside the gene matches. The CDR3 runs 15 residues. Measured with immunoSEQ multiplex PCR; TCRdb has only the in-frame clones, and not every one. Altogether roughly 200,000 clones are present, about 86% being singletons, with the ten largest covering 3% to 4.5%. The data stem from a study of blood T cell repertoires in COVID-19. Study information: Both acute and convalescent COVID-19 samples were obtained from the United States, Italy and Spain.

What was sequenced was PBMCs or T cells enriched from blood (not recorded which). The chain links TRBV25-1 to TRBJ1-1, with 8 positions matching TRBD1. The receptor's source is a woman in her thirties or forties with acute COVID-19. In nucleotides, the CDR3 is TGTGCCAGCAGTGATGGCGACAGGGGGAACACTGAAGCTTTCTTT. This sequence encodes CASSDGDRGNTEAFF.